This T cell receptor (beta chain) was profiled in a study of T cell responses to AZD1222 COVID-19 vaccine. Sequencing used immunoSEQ multiplex PCR; TCRdb keeps in-frame clones, though not all of them. The sample records 90,000 to 150,000 clones, around 89% being singletons. Points from the study as a whole: Donors were largely white British and mainly female; clonal diversity was possibly underestimated. Spike-specific TCR breadth and depth both grew after two AZD1222 doses. Spike-spanning, vaccine-associated CD4 TCRs were dominant at 160-218 and 743-854.

CDR1 is SQVTM and CDR2 is ANQGSEA in the germline V gene. The CDR3 sequence is 19 residues long. The ends lost 4 bases at V and 3 bases at J; junction bases unmatched: 18. In regard to this clone: Its antigen remains unidentified.

Sequencing used peripheral blood, obtained 28 days after the second AZD1222 dose. The source is an adult who received the AZD1222 COVID-19 vaccine. The V gene is TRBV29-1, the J gene TRBJ1-1; TRBD1 matches at 12 bases. This CDR3 is CSVVRRPRDRGHEDTEAFF. In DNA form, the CDR3 reads TGCAGCGTTGTCCGCCGGCCGAGGGACAGGGGGCATGAAGACACTGAAGCTTTCTTT.